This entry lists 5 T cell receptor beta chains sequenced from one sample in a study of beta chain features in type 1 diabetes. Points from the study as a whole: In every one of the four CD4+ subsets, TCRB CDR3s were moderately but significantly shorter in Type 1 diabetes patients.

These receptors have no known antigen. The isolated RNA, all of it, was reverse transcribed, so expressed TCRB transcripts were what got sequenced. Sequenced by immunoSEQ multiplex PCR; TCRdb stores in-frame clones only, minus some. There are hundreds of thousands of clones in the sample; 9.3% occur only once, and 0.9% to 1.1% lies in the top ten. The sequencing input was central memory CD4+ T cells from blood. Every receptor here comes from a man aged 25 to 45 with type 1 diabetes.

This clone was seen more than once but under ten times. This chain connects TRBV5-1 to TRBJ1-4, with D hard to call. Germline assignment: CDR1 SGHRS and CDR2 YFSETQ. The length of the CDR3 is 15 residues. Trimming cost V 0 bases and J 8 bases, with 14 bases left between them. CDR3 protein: CASSLASRVEEKLFF. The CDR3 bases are TGCGCCAGCAGCTTGGCTTCCCGGGTTGAAGAAAAACTGTTTTTT.

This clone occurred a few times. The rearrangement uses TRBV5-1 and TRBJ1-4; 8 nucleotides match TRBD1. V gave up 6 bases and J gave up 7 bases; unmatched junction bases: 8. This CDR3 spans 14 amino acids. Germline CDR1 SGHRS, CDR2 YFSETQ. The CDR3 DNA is TGCGCCAGCAACACAGGGGGGGCTCGTGAAAAACTGTTTTTT. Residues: CASNTGGAREKLFF.

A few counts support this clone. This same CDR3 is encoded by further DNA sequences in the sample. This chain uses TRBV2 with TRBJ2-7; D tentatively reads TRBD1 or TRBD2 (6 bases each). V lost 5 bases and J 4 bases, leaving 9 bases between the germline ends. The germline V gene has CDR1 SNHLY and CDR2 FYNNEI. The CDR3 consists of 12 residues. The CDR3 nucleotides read TGTGCCAGCAGTCAAGGGGGGTACGAGCAGTACTTC. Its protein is CASSQGGYEQYF.

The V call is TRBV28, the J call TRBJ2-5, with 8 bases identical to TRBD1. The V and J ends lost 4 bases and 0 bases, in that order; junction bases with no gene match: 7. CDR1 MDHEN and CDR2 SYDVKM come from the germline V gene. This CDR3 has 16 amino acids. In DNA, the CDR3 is TGTGCCAGCAGTTCTTGGACAGGGATCCACCAAGAGACCCAGTACTTC. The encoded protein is CASSSWTGIHQETQYF.

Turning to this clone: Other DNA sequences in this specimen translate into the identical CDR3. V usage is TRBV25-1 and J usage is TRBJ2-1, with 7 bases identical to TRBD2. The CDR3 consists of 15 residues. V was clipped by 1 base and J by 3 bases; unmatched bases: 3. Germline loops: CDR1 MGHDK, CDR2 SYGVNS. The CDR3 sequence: CASSEFSGGYNEQFF. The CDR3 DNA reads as TGTGCCAGCAGTGAATTTTCGGGGGGCTACAATGAGCAGTTCTTC.